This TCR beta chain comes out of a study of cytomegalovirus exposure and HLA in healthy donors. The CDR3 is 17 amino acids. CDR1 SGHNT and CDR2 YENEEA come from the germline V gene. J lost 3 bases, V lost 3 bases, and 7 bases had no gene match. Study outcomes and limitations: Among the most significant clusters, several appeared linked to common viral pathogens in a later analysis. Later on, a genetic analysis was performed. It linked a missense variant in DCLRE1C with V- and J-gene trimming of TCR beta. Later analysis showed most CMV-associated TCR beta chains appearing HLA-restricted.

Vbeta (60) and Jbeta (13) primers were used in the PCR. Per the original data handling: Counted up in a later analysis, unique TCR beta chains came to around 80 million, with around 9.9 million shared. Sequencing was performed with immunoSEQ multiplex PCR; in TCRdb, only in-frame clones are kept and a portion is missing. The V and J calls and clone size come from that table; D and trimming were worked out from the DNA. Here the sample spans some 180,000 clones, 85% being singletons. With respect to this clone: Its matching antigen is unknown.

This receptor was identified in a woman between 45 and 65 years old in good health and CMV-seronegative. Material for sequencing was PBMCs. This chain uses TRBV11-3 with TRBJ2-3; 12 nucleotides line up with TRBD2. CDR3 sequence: CASSFGLAGSRTDTQYF. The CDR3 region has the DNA TGTGCCAGCAGCTTCGGACTAGCGGGAAGTAGGACAGATACGCAGTATTTT.